What follows is one T cell receptor (beta chain) and its context. The record originates from a study of blood T cell repertoires in COVID-19. On the study more broadly: Sources were T cells, B-cell-depleted T cells, or PBMCs; the material itself was cDNA or gDNA.

Study processing details: Amplification from reference gene primers served as the basis for estimated nucleated cell counts. TCRdb's copy holds only in-frame clones and misses some; the assay was immunoSEQ multiplex PCR. The DNA was the basis for D and trimming; V, J and clone size are from that table. Of about 240,000 clones in the sample, roughly 87% were seen once. Trimming stripped 5 bases from V and 5 bases from J, with 12 bases between. The CDR3 has 12 residues. Per germline, CDR1 GTSNPN and CDR2 SVGIG (reference sequence). The TCR originated in a woman aged 30 to 39 with acute COVID-19. Sequencing input: PBMCs or T cells enriched from blood (not recorded which). The chain has TRBV30 and TRBJ1-1; D remains unclear. Here the CDR3 reads CAWETGRTEAFF. In nucleotides, the CDR3 is TGTGCCTGGGAGACCGGGAGAACTGAAGCTTTCTTT.